The 7 T cell receptor beta chains listed next were all sequenced from one sample in a study of T cell responses to AZD1222 COVID-19 vaccine. Sequencing was performed with immunoSEQ multiplex PCR; in TCRdb, only in-frame clones are kept and a portion is missing. The sample consists of approximately 200,000 clones, roughly 90% of them appearing once. Sequencing used peripheral blood, obtained 28 days after the second AZD1222 dose. Receptor source: an adult who received the AZD1222 COVID-19 vaccine.

V is TRBV6-1 and J is TRBJ1-5, with D possibly TRBD1 on 5 matching bases. Deletions cut 3 bases from V and 3 bases from J, with 12 bases between. The CDR3 totals 15 residues. The V gene's germline CDR1 is MNHNS and CDR2 SASEGT. The chain's CDR3 is CASSDTGGFNQPQHF. CDR3 sequence (DNA): TGTGCCAGCAGTGATACAGGAGGGTTCAATCAGCCCCAGCATTTT.

The V call is TRBV28, the J call TRBJ1-6; D call uncertain. The CDR3 has 17 residues. The ends were cut back, 9 bases at V and 6 bases at J, with 24 bases in the middle. The germline V gene encodes CDR1 MDHEN and CDR2 SYDVKM. Here the CDR3 reads CASIDERRREGNSPLHF. In DNA, the CDR3 is TGTGCCAGTATAGACGAACGTCGCCGGGAGGGTAATTCACCCCTCCACTTT.

The genes are TRBV7-3 and TRBJ1-2; the D gene is possibly TRBD1 (5 bases). Trimming left V 3 bases short and J 1 base short, with 6 bases between. This CDR3 has 13 amino acids. Looked up from germline, CDR1 is SGHTA and CDR2 is FQGTGA. In nucleotides, the CDR3 is TGTGCCAGCAGCTTCGGGGGTAACTATGGCTACACCTTC. Its translation: CASSFGGNYGYTF.

This sequence joins TRBV30 and TRBJ2-5; D is uncertain. Per germline, CDR1 GTSNPN and CDR2 SVGIG (reference sequence). CDR3 length equals 11 residues. Trimming shortened V by 1 base and J by 5 bases, and 5 bases separated the two germline ends. The CDR3: CAWSAGETQYF. The DNA for the CDR3 is TGTGCCTGGAGTGCTGGGGAGACCCAGTACTTC.

The chain carries TRBV5-4 and TRBJ1-1; D ambiguous. Germline CDR1 and CDR2: SGHNT and YYREEE (reference sequence). V was cut by 0 bases and J by 0 bases, with 3 bases left in between. This CDR3 is built from 13 residues. This CDR3 is CASSLDVNTEAFF. CDR3 bases: TGTGCCAGCAGCTTGGACGTGAACACTGAAGCTTTCTTT.

The V gene is TRBV18, the J gene TRBJ2-2, with 8 bases aligning to TRBD2. CDR3 length: 15 amino acids. J gave up 0 bases and V 6 bases, and 3 bases lay outside the gene matches. Germline-derived CDR1 and CDR2 are KGHSH and LQKENI. The CDR3 DNA follows: TGTGCCAGCTCCCAGACTAGCGCGAACACCGGGGAGCTGTTTTTT. It translates to CASSQTSANTGELFF. The variable domain in full, with the rest retrieved from reference TRBV18 and TRBJ2-2, is NAGVMQNPRHLVRRRGQEARLRCSPMKGHSHVYWYRQLPEEGLKFMVYLQKENIIDESGMPKERFSAEFPKEGPSILRIQQVVRGDSAAYFCASSQTSANTGELFFGEGSRLTVL.

This sequence joins TRBV5-4 and TRBJ1-1, with unresolved D. Trimming left V 1 base short and J 1 base short, with 5 bases between. This CDR3 is built from 13 residues. Germline V CDR1 and CDR2: SGHNT, YYREEE (reference sequence). The CDR3 DNA reads as TGTGCCAGCAGCTTGTTTGAGAACACTGAAGCTTTCTTT. Its translation: CASSLFENTEAFF. The whole variable domain, remainder taken from reference TRBV5-4 and TRBJ1-1, is ETGVTQSPTHLIKTRGQQVTLRCSSQSGHNTVSWYQQALGQGPQFIFQYYREEENGRGNFPPRFSGLQFPNYSSELNVNALELDDSALYLCASSLFENTEAFFGQGTRLTVV.